This T cell receptor beta chain derives from a study of blood T cell repertoires in COVID-19. Study-wide context: Acute and convalescent COVID-19 specimens originated in the United States, Italy and Spain.

How the authors handled the data: Scientists estimated how many nucleated cells there were by amplifying reference gene primers. Generated by immunoSEQ multiplex PCR, the TCRdb table keeps only in-frame clones and is missing some. V and J calls and clone size are those listed in that table; D and trimming were worked out from the DNA. The profile covers roughly 250,000 clones, with about 88% appearing a single time and 2.1% taken by the ten largest. The J segment lost 3 bases and the V segment lost 3 bases, leaving 5 bases of the junction unmatched. CDR1 is SGHRS and CDR2 is YFSETQ in the germline V gene. The CDR3 contains 15 residues.

Sample: peripheral blood. This clonotype originated in a middle-aged woman who had recovered from COVID-19. The gene calls are TRBV5-1 and TRBJ2-1, with TRBD1 matching over 8 bases. The CDR3 nucleotides read TGCGCCAGCAGCTCGGACAGGGATGGCTACAATGAGCAGTTCTTC. Translation gives CASSSDRDGYNEQFF.